The next 28 T cell receptor beta chains were all read from a single sample in a study of blood T cells in healthy people across ages. Combining a sample-barcoded 5' primer with a J-beta primer mix, a second PCR ran for roughly 6 to 12 cycles. TCRdb re-called the 5' RACE reads through MiXCR, storing one row per CDR3 protein. The table includes about a million distinct CDR3 sequences, under 50% detected once. The sequencing input was blood. All receptors come from a man in his thirties or forties in good health.

The DNA of the CDR3 is TGTGCCAGCAGCCAAAGGGTACTAGCGGGGGGTACAGGAGATACGCAGTATTTT. As protein: CASSQRVLAGGTGDTQYF. V and J are TRBV7-3 and TRBJ2-3; 12 positions match TRBD2. The CDR3 extends over 18 amino acids. Trimming took 5 bases from V and 5 from J; bases not matched to a gene: 14. In germline, CDR1 is SGHTA, CDR2 FQGTGA.

This clonotype showed up just a few times. The chain combines TRBV12-3 or TRBV12-4 with TRBJ2-5, with unresolved D. The end of the DNA is better explained by TRBJ2-7, so the J call may be wrong. The CDR3 is 16 residues long. The CDR3 loop is CASSPGALNSPYEQYF. The CDR3 DNA reads TGTGCCAGCAGTCCTGGAGCTCTTAACTCTCCCTACGAGCAGTACTTC.

V and J are TRBV6-5 and TRBJ1-6; TRBD1 agrees at 8 bases. The trim removed 4 bases at V and 10 bases at J, leaving 6 bases unmatched. CDR3 length equals 14 residues. Per germline, CDR1 MNHEY and CDR2 SVGAGI. The CDR3 loop is CASSLDREDSPLHF. CDR3 in DNA: TGTGCCAGCAGTTTGGACAGGGAGGACTCACCCCTCCACTTT.

V and J are TRBV28 and TRBJ1-1; D is unresolved. The CDR3 loop spans 12 amino acids. The V gene's germline CDR1 is MDHEN and CDR2 SYDVKM. Trimming shortened V by 0 bases and J by 8 bases, and 7 bases separated the two germline ends. CDR3 sequence (DNA): TGTGCCAGCAGTTTATGGGCCGGAGAAGCTTTCTTT. This encodes CASSLWAGEAFF.

This sequence joins TRBV4-3 and TRBJ1-6; 7 bases map to TRBD1. J lost 14 bases, V lost 4 bases, and 11 bases had no gene match. The CDR3 sequence is 14 residues long. From germline, CDR1 is LGHNA and CDR2 YSLEER. CDR3: CASSPRQGKSSLHF. The CDR3 nucleotides read TGCGCCAGCAGCCCTCGACAGGGAAAATCATCCCTCCACTTT.

This clonotype was observed a handful of times. This rearrangement joins TRBV7-9 to TRBJ1-1, with 7 positions matching TRBD1. V lost 5 bases to trimming and J lost 1 base; unmatched junction nucleotides: 10. The CDR3 consists of 16 residues. CDR1 is SEHNR and CDR2 is FQNEAQ in the germline V gene (reference sequence). CDR3 sequence reads: CASSLMDRLGNTEAFF. CDR3 nucleotide sequence: TGTGCCAGCAGCCTCATGGACAGGTTGGGGAACACTGAAGCTTTCTTT. The variable domain in full, completed from reference TRBV7-9 and TRBJ1-1, reads DTGVSQNPRHKITKRGQNVTFRCDPISEHNRLYWYRQTLGQGPEFLTYFQNEAQLEKSRLLSDRFSAERPKGSFSTLEIQRTEQGDSAMYLCASSLMDRLGNTEAFFGQGTRLTVV.

J is TRBJ1-4 and V is TRBV5-1; D remains unclear. The CDR3 extends over 13 amino acids. Germline V gene sequence: CDR1 SGHRS, CDR2 YFSETQ. Trimming took 3 bases from V and 8 from J, leaving 11 bases between them. CDR3 bases: TGCGCCAGCAGCTCGCCTACCCAAGAAAAACTGTTTTTT. Translated: CASSSPTQEKLFF.

The V and J genes are TRBV20-1 and TRBJ2-3; D remains unclear. This CDR3 comprises 13 residues. Trimming cost V 1 base and J 3 bases, with 8 bases left between them. Germline assignment: CDR1 DFQATT and CDR2 SNEGSKA (reference sequence). Here the CDR3 reads CSARAEVTDTQYF. Written as DNA, the CDR3 is TGCAGTGCTAGAGCTGAGGTTACAGATACGCAGTATTTT.

The CDR3 nucleotides read TGCAGTGCTAGAGATCCTAGCGGGGGCCCTACGCGCCACAATGAGCAGTTCTTC. The encoded protein is CSARDPSGGPTRHNEQFF. The rearrangement links TRBV20-1 to TRBJ2-1, with 10 nucleotides matching TRBD2. V was clipped by 0 bases and J by 5 bases; unmatched bases: 13. This CDR3 is 18 amino acids long. The germline gives CDR1 DFQATT, CDR2 SNEGSKA (reference sequence).

The rearrangement joins TRBV6-2 or TRBV6-3 to TRBJ1-1; weak D call: TRBD1 (5 bases). V dropped 3 bases and J dropped 8 bases, with 13 bases sitting between them. The length of the CDR3 is 13 residues. Germline CDR1 is MNHEY and CDR2 is SVGEGT. DNA for the CDR3: TGTGCCAGCAGTTATAAAGGGAACAGGGAAGCTTTCTTT. This sequence encodes CASSYKGNREAFF.

This clonotype was seen a handful of times. V and J are TRBV9 and TRBJ2-7; TRBD1 might be the D (5 bases). Germline values: CDR1 SGDLS, CDR2 YYNGEE. Trimming cost V 7 bases and J 5 bases, with 19 bases left between them. This CDR3 has 14 residues. In DNA form, the CDR3 reads TGTGCCAGCGCTCCCTCACCAGGGAATGACGAGCAGTACTTC. Protein sequence: CASAPSPGNDEQYF.

This clonotype was detected only a few times. This rearrangement joins TRBV19 to TRBJ1-2, with unresolved D. The CDR3 runs to 11 residues. With 5 bases removed from V and 8 bases from J, the gap between germline ends came to 9 bases. The germline CDR1 and CDR2 sequences are LNHDA and SQIVND (reference sequence). CDR3 nucleotides: TGTGCCAGTAGTTCGTCCCCCGGCTACACCTTC. This encodes CASSSSPGYTF.

The chain uses TRBV28 and TRBJ2-7; a possible D gene is TRBD1 (6 bases). V lost 6 bases and J lost 0, with 12 bases in between. The CDR3 totals 14 residues. Germline V gives CDR1 MDHEN, CDR2 SYDVKM. The CDR3 DNA is TGTGCCAGCAGAGCTACAGGGACCTCCTACGAGCAGTACTTC. Translated, it gives CASRATGTSYEQYF. Complete variable domain (other parts from reference TRBV28 and TRBJ2-7): DVKVTQSSRYLVKRTGEKVFLECVQDMDHENMFWYRQDPGLGLRLIYFSYDVKMKEKGDIPEGYSVSREKKERFSLILESASTNQTSMYLCASRATGTSYEQYFGPGTRLTVT.

The CDR3 spells CASSEHRGIEQYF. The CDR3, as DNA: TGTGCCAGCAGTGAGCACAGGGGAATCGAGCAGTACTTC. The V gene is TRBV6-1, the J gene TRBJ2-5; TRBD1 matches 7 bases. The DNA end favors TRBJ2-7, so the J call may be wrong. The V gene's germline CDR1 is MNHNS and CDR2 SASEGT. The CDR3 length is 13 residues.

A remark on this clonotype: It may be a read error: a sequence one base away is much more abundant. This chain links TRBV12-3 or TRBV12-4 with TRBJ2-5, with D possibly being TRBD1 or TRBD2 (5 bases each). The V gene lost 3 bases and the J gene lost 5 bases, with 16 bases spanning the gap. The CDR3 has 15 amino acids. This CDR3 is CASSFRDLGMETQYF. The CDR3 DNA is TGTGCCAGCAGTTTTAGGGACCTGGGAATGGAGACCCAGTACTTC.

This clonotype was counted a few times. The chain recombines TRBV20-1 with TRBJ2-1, with D hard to call. Judging by the DNA end, TRBJ2-7 fits better; the J call may be wrong. The CDR3 spans 10 residues. CDR1 and CDR2 (germline): DFQATT, SNEGSKA (reference sequence). The CDR3 region has the DNA TGCAGTGCTGAGAGCTACGAGCAGTACTTC. It specifies CSAESYEQYF.

The CDR3 DNA reads as TGTGCCACCAGTGACGGGACAGGGGGATCCTCCTACGAGCAGTACTTC. Its protein product is CATSDGTGGSSYEQYF. This chain connects TRBV24-1 to TRBJ2-7; 11 nucleotides align to TRBD1. V gave up 4 bases and J gave up 0 bases; unmatched junction bases: 4. There are 16 residues in the CDR3. CDR1 is KGHDR and CDR2 is SFDVKD in the germline V gene.

This clonotype was detected only a few times. The chain employs TRBV2 and TRBJ2-5; maybe TRBD2 (5 bases). Trimming removed 6 bases at V and 2 bases at J, with 7 bases between. The CDR3 extends over 12 amino acids. Germline CDR1 and CDR2: SNHLY and FYNNEI. CDR3 residues: CASRRAQETQYF. CDR3 nucleotide sequence: TGTGCCAGCAGGAGGGCTCAAGAGACCCAGTACTTC.

This clonotype was seen more than once but under ten times. This chain links TRBV20-1 with TRBJ1-5, with a possible D match to TRBD1 (5 bases). The germline gives CDR1 DFQATT, CDR2 SNEGSKA (reference sequence). The CDR3 loop spans 14 amino acids. The V and J ends lost 6 bases and 2 bases respectively, with 14 bases between them. The CDR3 loop is CSAMDGGGNQPQHF. The CDR3 nucleotides are TGCAGTGCCATGGACGGAGGGGGCAATCAGCCCCAGCATTTT.

This sequence joins TRBV20-1 and TRBJ2-7, with D possibly matching TRBD2 (5 bases). Trimming took 3 bases from V and 4 from J, leaving 13 bases between them. The germline CDR1 and CDR2 sequences are DFQATT and SNEGSKA (reference sequence). This CDR3 has 13 amino acids. The CDR3 DNA is TGCAGTGCTAGTGATGCGGACTCTTACGAGCAGTACTTC. It translates to CSASDADSYEQYF.

The J gene is TRBJ2-7, the V gene TRBV10-3, with 9 bases lining up with TRBD1. The CDR3 covers 16 residues. Germline CDR1 ENHRY, CDR2 SYGVKD. The trim removed 0 bases at V and 2 bases at J, leaving 5 bases unmatched. The DNA of the CDR3 is TGTGCCATCAGTGAGTCGGGACAGGGTCTTCCCTACGAGCAGTACTTC. Its translation: CAISESGQGLPYEQYF.

The chain uses TRBV14 and TRBJ2-1; TRBD2 might be the D (5 bases). V was clipped by 3 bases and J by 9 bases, with 12 bases between them. This CDR3 contains 13 residues. Germline loops: CDR1 SGHDN, CDR2 FVKESK. CDR3 sequence reads: CASSHQKEVEQFF. CDR3 nucleotides: TGTGCCAGCAGCCATCAAAAGGAGGTTGAGCAGTTCTTC.

Comments on this clonotype: Given a much more abundant clone one base away, this may be a read error. The chain uses TRBV7-3 and TRBJ1-2; 12 nucleotides agree with TRBD1. This CDR3 comprises 14 residues. In germline, CDR1 is SGHTA, CDR2 FQGTGA. CDR3 in amino acids: CTSSVGTGGDGYTF. CDR3 coding DNA: TGTACCAGCAGTGTCGGGACAGGGGGCGATGGCTACACCTTC. Full variable domain (rest looked up from reference TRBV7-3 and TRBJ1-2): GAGVSQTPSNKVTEKGKYVELRCDPISGHTALYWYRQSLGQGPEFLIYFQGTGAADDSGLPNDRFFAVRPEGSVSTLKIQRTERGDSAVYLCTSSVGTGGDGYTFGSGTRLTVV.

V usage is TRBV4-1 and J usage is TRBJ1-6, with D possibly TRBD1 on 6 matching bases. Trimming took off 0 bases at V and 6 bases at J, with 21 bases between the two ends. CDR1 is MGHRA, CDR2 YSYEKL, per germline. The length of the CDR3 is 19 residues. The CDR3 reads CASSQDRDPPTGGNSPLHF. The DNA of the CDR3 is TGCGCCAGCAGCCAAGATAGAGACCCCCCGACAGGAGGTAATTCACCCCTCCACTTT.

The chain uses TRBV5-1 and TRBJ2-2; 7 bases agree with TRBD1. Trimming took 4 bases from V and 7 from J; bases not matched to a gene: 7. The CDR3 sequence is 14 residues long. Germline CDR1 reads SGHRS; CDR2 reads YFSETQ. As DNA, the CDR3 is TGCGCCAGCAGCCGCACAGGGGATGACGGGGAGCTGTTTTTT. It specifies CASSRTGDDGELFF. Full variable domain (outside the CDR3, taken from reference TRBV5-1 and TRBJ2-2): KAGVTQTPRYLIKTRGQQVTLSCSPISGHRSVSWYQQTPGQGLQFLFEYFSETQRNKGNFPGRFSGRQFSNSRSEMNVSTLELGDSALYLCASSRTGDDGELFFGEGSRLTVL.

This clonotype was picked up many times. The chain couples TRBV27 to TRBJ2-7, with 7 nucleotides matching TRBD1. The CDR3 contains 13 residues. The V gene end was trimmed by 6 bases and the J gene end by 3 bases; junction bases not matched to a gene: 5. Germline V gives CDR1 MNHEY, CDR2 SMNVEV (reference sequence). CDR3 bases: TGTGCCAGCAGGAGGACAGGCGTCTACGAGCAGTACTTC. Protein: CASRRTGVYEQYF.

The V and J genes are TRBV2 and TRBJ2-2; weak D call: TRBD1 (6 bases). The V gene's germline CDR1 is SNHLY and CDR2 FYNNEI. Trimming took 9 bases from V and 2 from J, leaving 13 bases between them. The CDR3 has 14 amino acids. CDR3 in amino acids: CARSGTHNTGELFF. DNA for the CDR3: TGTGCCAGGTCCGGGACACACAACACCGGGGAGCTGTTTTTT.

The rearrangement links TRBV11-3 to TRBJ2-3; D might be TRBD1 or TRBD2, each matching 5 bases. Germline CDR1 SGHNT, CDR2 YENEEA. The CDR3 consists of 14 residues. The germline V and J ends were trimmed by 3 bases and 5 bases, with 12 bases remaining between them. The CDR3 spells CASSFGEGRDTQYF. CDR3 coding DNA: TGTGCCAGCAGCTTCGGCGAGGGGCGAGATACGCAGTATTTT.